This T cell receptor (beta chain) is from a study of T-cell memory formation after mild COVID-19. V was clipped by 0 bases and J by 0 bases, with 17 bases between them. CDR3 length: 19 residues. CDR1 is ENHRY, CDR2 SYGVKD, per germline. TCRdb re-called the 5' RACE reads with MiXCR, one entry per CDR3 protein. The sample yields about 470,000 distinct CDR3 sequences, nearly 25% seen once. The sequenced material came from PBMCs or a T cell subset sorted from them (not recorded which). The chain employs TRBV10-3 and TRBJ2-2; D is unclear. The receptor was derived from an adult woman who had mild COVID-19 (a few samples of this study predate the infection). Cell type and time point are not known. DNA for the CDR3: TGTGCCATCAGTGAGTCGACGTCCTTCCTTACCCCGAACACCGGGGAGCTGTTTTTT. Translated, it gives CAISESTSFLTPNTGELFF.